The T cell receptor beta chain described here comes from a study of CD8+CD57+ T cells in acquired aplastic anemia. The CDR3 is 11 residues long. Trimming left V 5 bases short and J 5 bases short, with 4 bases between. Using genomic DNA as the template, TCR beta VDJ and CDR3 profiling was carried out. A single record per CDR3 protein comes from TCRdb applying MiXCR to the reads. This table holds approximately 150,000 distinct CDR3 sequences, roughly two thirds found once. For sequencing, patients were chosen who had shown expansion of CD8+CD57+ cells by flow cytometry. Sequencing was performed on sorted CD4+, CD8+, or CD8+CD57+ T cells (not recorded which) from PBMCs. The sequence was collected from a human donor with aplastic anemia. V is TRBV12-3 or TRBV12-4 and J is TRBJ1-3; D is unclear. CDR3 coding DNA: TGTGCCAGCAGTCCCAGAAACACCATATATTTT. It yields the protein CASSPRNTIYF.